This TCR beta chain appears in the sequencing data of a study of technical replicates of blood from a few donors. Assay: immunoSEQ multiplex PCR; the TCRdb copy retains only in-frame clones and omits some. The data hold 65,000 to 90,000 clones, with about 90% observed a single time. This TCR was recovered from a human donor in good health. The sequencing input was T cells isolated from PBMCs.

The CDR3 sequence: CASSSYPRNTEAFF. The DNA of the CDR3 is TGTGCCAGCAGCTCCTACCCCCGGAACACTGAAGCTTTCTTT. The chain employs TRBV7-6 and TRBJ1-1; D not resolved. The germline gives CDR1 SGHVS, CDR2 FNYEAQ. The CDR3 totals 14 residues. V lost 4 bases and J lost 1, with 10 bases in between.